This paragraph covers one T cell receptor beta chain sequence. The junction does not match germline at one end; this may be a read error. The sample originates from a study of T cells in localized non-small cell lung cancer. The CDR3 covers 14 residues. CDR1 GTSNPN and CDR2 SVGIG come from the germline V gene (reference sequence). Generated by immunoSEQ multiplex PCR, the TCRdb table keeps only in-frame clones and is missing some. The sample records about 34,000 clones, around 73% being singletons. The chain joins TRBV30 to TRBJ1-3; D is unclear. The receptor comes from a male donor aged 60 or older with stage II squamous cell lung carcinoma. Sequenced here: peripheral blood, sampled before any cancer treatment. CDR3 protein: CAWSSDLSENTIYF. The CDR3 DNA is TGTGCCTGGAGTTCGGACCTCTCTGAAAACACCATATATTTT.